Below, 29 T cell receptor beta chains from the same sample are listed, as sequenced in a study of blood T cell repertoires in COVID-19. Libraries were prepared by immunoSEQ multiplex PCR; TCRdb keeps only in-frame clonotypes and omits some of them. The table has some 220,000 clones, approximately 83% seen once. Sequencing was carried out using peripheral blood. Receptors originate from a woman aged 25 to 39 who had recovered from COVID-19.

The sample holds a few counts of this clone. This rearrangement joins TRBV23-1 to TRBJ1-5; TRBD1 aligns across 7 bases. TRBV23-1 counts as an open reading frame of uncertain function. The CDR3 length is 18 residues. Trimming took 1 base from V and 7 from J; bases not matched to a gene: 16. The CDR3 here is CASSQYGSGQAMVQPQHF. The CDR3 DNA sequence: TGCGCCAGCAGTCAATATGGCTCTGGACAGGCAATGGTACAGCCCCAGCATTTT.

The CDR3 spells CASSFMDRGLRGELFF. CDR3 bases: TGTGCCAGCAGTTTTATGGACAGGGGTTTAAGAGGGGAGCTGTTTTTT. The rearrangement uses TRBV27 and TRBJ2-2; 9 nucleotides align to TRBD1. There are 16 residues in the CDR3. Germline assignment: CDR1 MNHEY and CDR2 SMNVEV (reference sequence). The J segment lost 8 bases and the V segment lost 3 bases, leaving 10 bases of the junction unmatched.

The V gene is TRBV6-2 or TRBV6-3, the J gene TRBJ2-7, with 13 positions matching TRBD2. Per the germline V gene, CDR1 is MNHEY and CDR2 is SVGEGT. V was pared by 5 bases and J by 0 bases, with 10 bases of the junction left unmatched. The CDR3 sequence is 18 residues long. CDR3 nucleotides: TGTGCCAGCAGTCCCATCTCGACTAGCGGGAGGCTCTCCTACGAGCAGTACTTC. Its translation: CASSPISTSGRLSYEQYF.

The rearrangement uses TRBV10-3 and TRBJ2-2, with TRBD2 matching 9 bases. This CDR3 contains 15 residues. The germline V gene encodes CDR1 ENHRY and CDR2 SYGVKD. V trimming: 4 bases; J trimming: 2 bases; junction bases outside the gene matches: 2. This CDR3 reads CAISALAGNTGELFF. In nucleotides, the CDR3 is TGTGCCATCAGTGCGCTAGCGGGAAACACCGGGGAGCTGTTTTTT.

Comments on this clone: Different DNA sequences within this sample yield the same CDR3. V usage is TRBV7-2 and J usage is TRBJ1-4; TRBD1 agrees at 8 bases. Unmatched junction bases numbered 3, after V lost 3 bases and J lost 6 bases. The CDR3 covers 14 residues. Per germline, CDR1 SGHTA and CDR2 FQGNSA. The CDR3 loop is CASSLETGDEKLFF. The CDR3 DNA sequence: TGTGCCAGCAGCTTGGAGACAGGGGATGAAAAACTGTTTTTT.

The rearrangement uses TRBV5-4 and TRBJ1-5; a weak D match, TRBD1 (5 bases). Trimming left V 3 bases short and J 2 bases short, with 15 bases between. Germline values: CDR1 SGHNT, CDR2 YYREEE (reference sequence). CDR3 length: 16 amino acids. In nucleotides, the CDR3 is TGTGCCAGCAGCTCCGCGGGGGGAGGAGGCAATCAGCCCCAGCATTTT. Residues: CASSSAGGGGNQPQHF. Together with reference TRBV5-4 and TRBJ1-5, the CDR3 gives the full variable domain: ETGVTQSPTHLIKTRGQQVTLRCSSQSGHNTVSWYQQALGQGPQFIFQYYREEENGRGNFPPRFSGLQFPNYSSELNVNALELDDSALYLCASSSAGGGGNQPQHFGDGTRLSIL.

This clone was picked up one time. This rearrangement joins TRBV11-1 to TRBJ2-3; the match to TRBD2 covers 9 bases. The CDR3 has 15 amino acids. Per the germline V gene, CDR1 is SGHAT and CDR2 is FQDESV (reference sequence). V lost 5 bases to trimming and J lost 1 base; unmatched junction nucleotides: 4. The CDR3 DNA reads TGTGCCAGCAGCGAACGACTAGCGGGCACAGATACGCAGTATTTT. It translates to CASSERLAGTDTQYF.

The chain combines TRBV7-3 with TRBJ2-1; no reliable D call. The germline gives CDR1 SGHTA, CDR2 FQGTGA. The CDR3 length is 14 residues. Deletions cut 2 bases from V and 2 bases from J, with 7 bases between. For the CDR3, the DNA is TGTGCCAGCAGCTTACCAGGAACCTACAATGAGCAGTTCTTC. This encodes CASSLPGTYNEQFF.

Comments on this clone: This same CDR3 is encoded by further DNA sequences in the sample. CDR3 nucleotides: TGTGCCAGCAGCTCAGGGGGCTGGCCCTATAATTCACCCCTCCACTTT. This sequence encodes CASSSGGWPYNSPLHF. The chain has TRBV28 and TRBJ1-6; 8 bases are shared with TRBD1. This CDR3 is 16 amino acids long. In germline, CDR1 is MDHEN, CDR2 SYDVKM. V gave up 6 bases and J gave up 2 bases; unmatched junction bases: 6.

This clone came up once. CDR3 DNA: TGTGCCAGCAGTGCAGGGGCGAGGTACTTC. Amino acids: CASSAGARYF. The genes are TRBV28 and TRBJ2-7, with D perhaps TRBD1 (6 bases). Germline-derived CDR1 and CDR2 are MDHEN and SYDVKM. This CDR3 region has 10 residues. V gave up 5 bases and J gave up 12 bases, with 11 bases separating them.

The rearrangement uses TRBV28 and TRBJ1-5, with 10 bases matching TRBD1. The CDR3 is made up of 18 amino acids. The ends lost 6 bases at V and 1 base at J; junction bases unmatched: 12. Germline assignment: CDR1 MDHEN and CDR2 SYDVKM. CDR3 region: CASSRRDRGKGSNQPQHF. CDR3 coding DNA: TGTGCCAGCAGCCGCCGGGACAGGGGCAAAGGGAGCAATCAGCCCCAGCATTTT.

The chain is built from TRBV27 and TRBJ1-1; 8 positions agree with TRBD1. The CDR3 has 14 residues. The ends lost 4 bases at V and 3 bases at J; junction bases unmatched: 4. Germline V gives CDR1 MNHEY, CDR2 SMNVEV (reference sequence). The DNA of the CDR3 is TGTGCCAGCAGTTATGGACAGGGCGACACTGAAGCTTTCTTT. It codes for CASSYGQGDTEAFF.

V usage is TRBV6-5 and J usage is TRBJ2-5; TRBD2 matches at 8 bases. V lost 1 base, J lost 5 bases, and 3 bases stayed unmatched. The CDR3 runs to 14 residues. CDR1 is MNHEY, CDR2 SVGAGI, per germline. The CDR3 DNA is TGTGCCAGCAGTTACTACCGCGGGGGGGAGACCCAGTACTTC. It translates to CASSYYRGGETQYF.

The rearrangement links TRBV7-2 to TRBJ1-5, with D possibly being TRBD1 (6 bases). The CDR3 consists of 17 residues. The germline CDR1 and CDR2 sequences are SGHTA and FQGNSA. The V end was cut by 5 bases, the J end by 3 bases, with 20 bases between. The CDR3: CASSPEASGASNQPQHF. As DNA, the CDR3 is TGTGCCAGCAGCCCAGAGGCGTCAGGGGCTTCCAATCAGCCCCAGCATTTT. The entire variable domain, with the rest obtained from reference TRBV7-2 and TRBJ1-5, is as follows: GAGVSQSPSNKVTEKGKDVELRCDPISGHTALYWYRQSLGQGLEFLIYFQGNSAPDKSGLPSDRFSAERTGGSVSTLTIQRTQQEDSAVYLCASSPEASGASNQPQHFGDGTRLSIL.

The CDR3 region has the DNA TGTGCCACCAGCAGAGAAATCCCGGGACAATTTAGCAATCAGCCCCAGCATTTT. It yields the protein CATSREIPGQFSNQPQHF. The rearrangement uses TRBV15 and TRBJ1-5; TRBD1 might be the D (6 bases). With 0 bases removed from V and 0 bases from J, the gap between germline ends came to 15 bases. Looked up from germline, CDR1 is LNHNV and CDR2 is YYDKDF (reference sequence). This CDR3 spans 18 amino acids.

The CDR3 DNA reads TGTGCCAGCAGCTTGACCGGGGGTGATCAGAGCTCCTACAATGAGCAGTTCTTC. It is translated as CASSLTGGDQSSYNEQFF. The chain carries TRBV7-9 and TRBJ2-1; perhaps TRBD2 as D (6 bases). This CDR3 comprises 18 residues. V dropped 3 bases and J dropped 0 bases, with 18 bases sitting between them. Looked up from germline, CDR1 is SEHNR and CDR2 is FQNEAQ (reference sequence). Supplemented by reference TRBV7-9 and TRBJ2-1, the full variable domain reads DTGVSQNPRHKITKRGQNVTFRCDPISEHNRLYWYRQTLGQGPEFLTYFQNEAQLEKSRLLSDRFSAERPKGSFSTLEIQRTEQGDSAMYLCASSLTGGDQSSYNEQFFGPGTRLTVL.

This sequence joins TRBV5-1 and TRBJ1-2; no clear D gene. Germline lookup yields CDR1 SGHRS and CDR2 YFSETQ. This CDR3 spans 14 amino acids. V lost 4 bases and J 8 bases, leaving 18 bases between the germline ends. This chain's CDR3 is CASSTLEVGHGYTF. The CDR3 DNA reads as TGCGCCAGCAGCACTCTTGAGGTGGGTCACGGCTACACCTTC.

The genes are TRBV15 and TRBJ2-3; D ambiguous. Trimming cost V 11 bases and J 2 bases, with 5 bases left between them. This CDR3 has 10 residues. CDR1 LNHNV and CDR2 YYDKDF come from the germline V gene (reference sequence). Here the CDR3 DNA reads TGTGCCCACACCACAGATACGCAGTATTTT. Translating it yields CAHTTDTQYF. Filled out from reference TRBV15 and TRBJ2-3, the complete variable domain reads DAMVIQNPRYQVTQFGKPVTLSCSQTLNHNVMYWYQQKSSQAPKLLFHYYDKDFNNEADTPDNFQSRRPNTSFCFLDIRSPGLGDTAMYLCAHTTDTQYFGPGTRLTVL.

The CDR3 DNA sequence: TGCGCCAGCAGCGAAACTAGCGGGGGGACCGGTACGCAGTATTTT. Protein: CASSETSGGTGTQYF. The chain has TRBV5-1 and TRBJ2-3, with 12 bases aligning to TRBD2. The V gene's germline CDR1 is SGHRS and CDR2 YFSETQ. This CDR3 region has 15 residues. V dropped 4 bases and J dropped 8; count of bases not matched to a gene: 8. The full variable domain, in which reference TRBV5-1 and TRBJ2-3 provide the parts outside the CDR3, is KAGVTQTPRYLIKTRGQQVTLSCSPISGHRSVSWYQQTPGQGLQFLFEYFSETQRNKGNFPGRFSGRQFSNSRSEMNVSTLELGDSALYLCASSETSGGTGTQYFGPGTRLTVL.

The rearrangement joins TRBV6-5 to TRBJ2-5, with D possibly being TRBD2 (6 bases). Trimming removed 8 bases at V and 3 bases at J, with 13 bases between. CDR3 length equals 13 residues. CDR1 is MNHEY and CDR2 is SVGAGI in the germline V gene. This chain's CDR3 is CASLDYREETQYF. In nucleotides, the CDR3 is TGTGCCAGCTTGGACTATAGAGAAGAGACCCAGTACTTC.

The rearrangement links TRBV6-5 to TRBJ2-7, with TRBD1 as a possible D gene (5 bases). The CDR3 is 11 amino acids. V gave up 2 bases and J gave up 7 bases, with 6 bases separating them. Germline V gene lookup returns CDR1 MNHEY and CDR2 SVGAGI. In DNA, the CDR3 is TGTGCCAGCAGTTACCGACAGGAGCAGTACTTC. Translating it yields CASSYRQEQYF.

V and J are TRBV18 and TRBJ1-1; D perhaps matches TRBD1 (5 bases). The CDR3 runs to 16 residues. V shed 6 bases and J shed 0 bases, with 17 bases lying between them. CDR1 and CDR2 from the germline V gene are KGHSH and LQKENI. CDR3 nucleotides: TGTGCCAGCTCCCAAAGACAGTTAGAAGTGAACACTGAAGCTTTCTTT. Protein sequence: CASSQRQLEVNTEAFF.

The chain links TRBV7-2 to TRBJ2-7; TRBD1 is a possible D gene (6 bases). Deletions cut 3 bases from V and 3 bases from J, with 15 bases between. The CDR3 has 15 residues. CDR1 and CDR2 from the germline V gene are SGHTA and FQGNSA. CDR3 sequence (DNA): TGTGCCAGCAGCTTTTTTGCAGGGGCCTTCTACGAGCAGTACTTC. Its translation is CASSFFAGAFYEQYF.

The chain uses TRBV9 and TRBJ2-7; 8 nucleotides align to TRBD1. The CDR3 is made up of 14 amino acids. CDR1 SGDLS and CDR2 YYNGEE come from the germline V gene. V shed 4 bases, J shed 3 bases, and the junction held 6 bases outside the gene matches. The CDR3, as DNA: TGTGCCAGCAGCTCCCGGGACAGGAGCTACGAGCAGTACTTC. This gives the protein CASSSRDRSYEQYF.

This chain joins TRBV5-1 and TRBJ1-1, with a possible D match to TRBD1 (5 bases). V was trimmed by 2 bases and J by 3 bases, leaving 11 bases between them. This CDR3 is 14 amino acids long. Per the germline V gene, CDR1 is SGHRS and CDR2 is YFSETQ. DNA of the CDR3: TGCGCCAGCAGCTTCGGGGGGGTAGACACTGAAGCTTTCTTT. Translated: CASSFGGVDTEAFF. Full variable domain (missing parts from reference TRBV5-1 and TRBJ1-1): KAGVTQTPRYLIKTRGQQVTLSCSPISGHRSVSWYQQTPGQGLQFLFEYFSETQRNKGNFPGRFSGRQFSNSRSEMNVSTLELGDSALYLCASSFGGVDTEAFFGQGTRLTVV.

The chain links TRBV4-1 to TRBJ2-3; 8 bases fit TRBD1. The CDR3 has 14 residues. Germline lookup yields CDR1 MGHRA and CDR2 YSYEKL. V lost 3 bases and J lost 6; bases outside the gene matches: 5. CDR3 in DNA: TGCGCCAGCAGCCACGTCCGACAGGGGGATACGCAGTATTTT. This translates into CASSHVRQGDTQYF.

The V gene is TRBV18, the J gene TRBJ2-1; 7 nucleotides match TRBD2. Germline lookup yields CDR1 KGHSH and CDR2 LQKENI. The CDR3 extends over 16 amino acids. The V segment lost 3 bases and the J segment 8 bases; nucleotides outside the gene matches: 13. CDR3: CASSPPTGWGRDEQFF. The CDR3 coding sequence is TGTGCCAGCTCACCCCCCACGGGGTGGGGGAGGGATGAGCAGTTCTTC.

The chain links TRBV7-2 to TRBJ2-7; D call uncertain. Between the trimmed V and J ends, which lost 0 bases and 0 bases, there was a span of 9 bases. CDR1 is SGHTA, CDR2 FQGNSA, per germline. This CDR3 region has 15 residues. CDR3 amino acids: CASSLASVSSYEQYF. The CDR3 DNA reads TGTGCCAGCAGCTTAGCCAGCGTGAGCTCCTACGAGCAGTACTTC. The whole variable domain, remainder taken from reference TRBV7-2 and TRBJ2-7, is GAGVSQSPSNKVTEKGKDVELRCDPISGHTALYWYRQSLGQGLEFLIYFQGNSAPDKSGLPSDRFSAERTGGSVSTLTIQRTQQEDSAVYLCASSLASVSSYEQYFGPGTRLTVT.

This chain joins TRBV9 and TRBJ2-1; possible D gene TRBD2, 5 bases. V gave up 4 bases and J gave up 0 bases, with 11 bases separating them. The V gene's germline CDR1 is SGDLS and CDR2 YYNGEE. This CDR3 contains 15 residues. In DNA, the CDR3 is TGTGCCAGCAGCACCGGACTGGACTCCTACAATGAGCAGTTCTTC. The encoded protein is CASSTGLDSYNEQFF.